A single T cell receptor beta chain is shown here with its context. Its antigen is unknown. TCRB transcripts that were expressed got sequenced, as all of the isolated RNA had been reverse transcribed. The data were produced by immunoSEQ multiplex PCR, yet TCRdb's version contains in-frame clones alone and is incomplete. The table records 850,000 to 900,000 clones, about a sixth of them present only once. The data were taken from a study of beta chain features in type 1 diabetes. CD4+ cells of the naive, central memory, regulatory and stem cell-like memory types were sorted via CD45RO/CCR7/CD25/CD127/CD95/CD27. Over 95% purity was reached by all sorted populations. The CDR3 consists of 14 residues. The germline CDR1 and CDR2 sequences are MGHDK and SYGVNS. J lost 2 bases, V lost 1 base, and 1 base had no gene match. Study results and caveats: TCRB CDR3s were moderately but significantly shorter in Type 1 diabetes patients in all four CD4+ subsets. Overrepresentation of cells with high TCR expression could result from cDNA sequencing.

Sequenced input: naive CD4+ T cells from blood. This receptor was taken from a woman aged 18-29 years in good health. The V and J genes are TRBV25-1 and TRBJ1-2; 7 bases line up with TRBD1. The CDR3 protein is CASSELDRNYGYTF. The CDR3 DNA reads TGTGCCAGCAGTGAATTGGACAGGAACTATGGCTACACCTTC.